This entry is about one T cell receptor (beta chain). Antigen specificity is unknown. In germline, CDR1 is SGHAT, CDR2 FQNNGV. Trimming took 4 bases from V and 4 from J; bases not matched to a gene: 7. This CDR3 has 15 amino acids. The source of the sample is a study of OX40 agonist ivuxolimab in advanced cancers. Study-wide background: Partial responses were seen in three patients, one with hepatocellular carcinoma and two with cutaneous melanoma. Study results and caveats: Which antigen the expanded peripheral T cells recognized is unknown. Relative to CD4+ cells, CD8+ T cells on average had more expanded clones.

Some clones are missing from TCRdb's copy, which holds only in-frame ones; the method was immunoSEQ multiplex PCR. The sample contains fewer than 45,000 clones, about 85% of which appear only once. Sampling times: baseline, cycle 4 day 1, cycle 7 day 1. The TCR sequence derives from an adult with an advanced solid tumor such as melanoma, head and neck, liver or kidney cancer. Sequencing used CD4+ or CD8+ T cells sorted from blood, obtained in a trial of the OX40 agonist ivuxolimab. The rearrangement links TRBV11-2 to TRBJ2-1; the match to TRBD1 covers 7 bases. In DNA, the CDR3 is TGTGCCAGCAGCTCTGCTAGGACAGGATACAATGAGCAGTTCTTC. Translated: CASSSARTGYNEQFF.